The T cell receptor (beta chain) described here comes from a study of T cell responses to AZD1222 COVID-19 vaccine. Profiled with immunoSEQ multiplex PCR; TCRdb holds only in-frame clones, not every one. This table holds some 120,000 clones, about 89% found once. For this clone: No antigen is known for it.

Study observations and caveats: Across the whole spike, CD4 TCRs peaked at regions 160-218 and 743-854.

The CDR3 has 14 residues. Germline V lookup: CDR1 WSHSY, CDR2 SAAADI. The V gene end was trimmed by 4 bases and the J gene end by 7 bases; junction bases not matched to a gene: 10. The source is an adult in good health. The chain employs TRBV10-2 and TRBJ2-7; 7 nucleotides align to TRBD1. Sequencing was performed on peripheral blood, taken on day 0 of AZD1222 vaccination. The CDR3 region has the DNA TGCGCCAGCAGTGCTCGGAACAGGGGTGGGGAGCAGTACTTC. Translated: CASSARNRGGEQYF.